The clone carrying this TCR beta chain occurred a few times. Its antigen remains unidentified. Alongside a J-beta primer mix, a sample-barcoded 5' primer served in a second PCR lasting about 7 to 11 cycles. TCRdb reanalysed the 5' RACE reads using MiXCR and keeps one entry per CDR3 protein. The sample records some 1.6 million distinct CDR3 sequences, about 32% being singletons. The germline V gene has CDR1 LGHDT and CDR2 YNNKEL (reference sequence). The CDR3 loop spans 15 amino acids. V lost 4 bases and J 9 bases, leaving 16 bases between the germline ends. The record originates from a study of blood T cells in healthy people across ages. General observations from the study: Reliance upon unsorted PBMCs precluded definitive naive versus antigen-experienced comparison. A strong correlation between TCR beta diversity and naive T cell percentage was seen. Roughly linear declines in TCR beta diversity per million T cells occurred with age. Diversity was estimated from one million T cells, and these estimates were considered underestimates.

The chain is built from TRBV3-1 and TRBJ1-6, with unresolved D. Material for sequencing was blood. The TCR sequence derives from a woman between 25 and 40 years old in good health. CDR3 nucleotides: TGTGCCAGCAGCCTAACATCTGAACGTACTTCACCCCTCCACTTT. Its protein product is CASSLTSERTSPLHF.